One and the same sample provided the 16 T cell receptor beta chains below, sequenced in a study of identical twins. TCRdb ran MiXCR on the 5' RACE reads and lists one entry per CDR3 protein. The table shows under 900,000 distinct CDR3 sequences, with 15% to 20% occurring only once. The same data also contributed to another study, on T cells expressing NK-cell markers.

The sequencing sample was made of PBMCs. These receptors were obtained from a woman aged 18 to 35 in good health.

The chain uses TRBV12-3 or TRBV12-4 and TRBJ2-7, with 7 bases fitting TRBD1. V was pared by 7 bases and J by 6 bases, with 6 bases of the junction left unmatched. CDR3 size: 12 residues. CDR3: CASTIGTAEQYF. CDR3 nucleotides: TGTGCCAGCACCATCGGGACAGCCGAGCAGTACTTC.

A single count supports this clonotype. CDR3 DNA sequence: TGCAGTGCAGGACTAGCGAGCACAGATACGCAGTATTTT. This sequence encodes CSAGLASTDTQYF. The V gene is TRBV20-1, the J gene TRBJ2-3; TRBD2 matches at 9 bases. With 6 bases clipped from V and 0 bases from J, the junction kept 1 base outside the gene matches. This CDR3 has 13 amino acids. Germline loops: CDR1 DFQATT, CDR2 SNEGSKA (reference sequence).

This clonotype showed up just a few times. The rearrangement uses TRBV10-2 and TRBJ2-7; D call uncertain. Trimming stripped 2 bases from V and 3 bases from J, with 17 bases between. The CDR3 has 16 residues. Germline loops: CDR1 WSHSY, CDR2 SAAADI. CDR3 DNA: TGCGCCAGCAGTGAGCTATCGGCTAGATCTATCTACGAGCAGTACTTC. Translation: CASSELSARSIYEQYF.

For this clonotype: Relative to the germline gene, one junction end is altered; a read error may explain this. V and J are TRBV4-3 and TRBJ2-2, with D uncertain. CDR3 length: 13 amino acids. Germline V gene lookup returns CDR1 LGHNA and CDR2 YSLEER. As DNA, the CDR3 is TGCGCCAGCTGCCAAAGGCAGTCCGGGGAGCTGTTTTTT. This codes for CASCQRQSGELFF.

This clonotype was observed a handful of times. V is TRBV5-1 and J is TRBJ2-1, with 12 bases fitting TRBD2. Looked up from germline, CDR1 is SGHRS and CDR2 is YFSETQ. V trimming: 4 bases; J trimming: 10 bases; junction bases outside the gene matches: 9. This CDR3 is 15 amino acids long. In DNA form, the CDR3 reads TGCGCCAGCAGCATTCTAGCGGGGGGGCAAGGGGAGCAGTTCTTC. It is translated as CASSILAGGQGEQFF.

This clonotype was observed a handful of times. CDR3 sequence reads: CASSAPLAPLSSEQYF. DNA of the CDR3: TGTGCCAGCAGCGCCCCACTAGCGCCCCTTTCCAGCGAGCAGTACTTC. V gene TRBV9 combines with J gene TRBJ2-7; 7 bases are shared with TRBD2. This CDR3 has 16 amino acids. The germline V gene has CDR1 SGDLS and CDR2 YYNGEE. J was trimmed by 6 bases and V by 3 bases; bases with no gene match: 15.

The CDR3 here is CASSYSAGVGNQPQHF. The CDR3 DNA reads TGTGCCAGCAGTTACTCAGCAGGGGTAGGCAATCAGCCCCAGCATTTT. V is TRBV6-2 or TRBV6-3 and J is TRBJ1-5, with a tentative D call TRBD1 (6 bases). The V and J ends lost 0 bases and 2 bases respectively, with 11 bases between them. This CDR3 has 16 residues. CDR1 MNHEY and CDR2 SVGEGT come from the germline V gene.

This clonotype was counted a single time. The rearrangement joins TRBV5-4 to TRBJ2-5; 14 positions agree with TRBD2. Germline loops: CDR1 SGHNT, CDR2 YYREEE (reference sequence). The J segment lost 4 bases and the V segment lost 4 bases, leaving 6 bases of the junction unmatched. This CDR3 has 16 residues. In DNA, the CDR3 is TGTGCCAGCAGCCATCCGACTAGCGGGGGGGTAGAGACCCAGTACTTC. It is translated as CASSHPTSGGVETQYF. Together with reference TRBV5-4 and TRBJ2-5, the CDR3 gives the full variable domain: ETGVTQSPTHLIKTRGQQVTLRCSSQSGHNTVSWYQQALGQGPQFIFQYYREEENGRGNFPPRFSGLQFPNYSSELNVNALELDDSALYLCASSHPTSGGVETQYFGPGTRLLVL.

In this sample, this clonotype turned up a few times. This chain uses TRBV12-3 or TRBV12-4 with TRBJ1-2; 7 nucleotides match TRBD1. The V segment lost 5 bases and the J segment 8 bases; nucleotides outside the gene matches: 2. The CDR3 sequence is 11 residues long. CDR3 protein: CASSHRGGYTF. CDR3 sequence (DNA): TGTGCCAGCAGTCACAGGGGCGGCTACACCTTC.

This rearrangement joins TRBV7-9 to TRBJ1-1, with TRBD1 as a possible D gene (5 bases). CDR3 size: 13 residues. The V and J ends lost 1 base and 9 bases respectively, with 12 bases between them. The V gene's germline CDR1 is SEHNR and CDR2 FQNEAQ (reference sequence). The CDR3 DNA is TGTGCCAGCAGCTTAGAGACGGGGGTTAAAGCTTTCTTT. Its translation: CASSLETGVKAFF.

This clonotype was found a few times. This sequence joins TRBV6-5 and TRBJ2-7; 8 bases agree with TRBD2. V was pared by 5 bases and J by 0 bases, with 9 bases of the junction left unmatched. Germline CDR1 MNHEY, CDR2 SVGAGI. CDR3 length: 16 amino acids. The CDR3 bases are TGTGCCAGCAGTATCGATTCGAGCGGGAGCTCCTACGAGCAGTACTTC. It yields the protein CASSIDSSGSSYEQYF.

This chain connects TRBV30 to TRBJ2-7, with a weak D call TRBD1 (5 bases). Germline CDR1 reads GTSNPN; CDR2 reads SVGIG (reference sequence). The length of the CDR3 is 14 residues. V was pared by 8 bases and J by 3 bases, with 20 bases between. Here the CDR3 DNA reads TGTGCCAGGGGCCTTGGGCAGGCCCACTACGAGCAGTACTTC. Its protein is CARGLGQAHYEQYF.

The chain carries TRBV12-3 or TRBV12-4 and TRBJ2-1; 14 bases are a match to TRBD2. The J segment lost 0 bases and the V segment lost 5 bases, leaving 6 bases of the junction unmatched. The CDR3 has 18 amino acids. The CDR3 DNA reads TGTGCCAGCAGTCAGACTAGCGGGGGGGAAAGCTCCTACAATGAGCAGTTCTTC. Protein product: CASSQTSGGESSYNEQFF.

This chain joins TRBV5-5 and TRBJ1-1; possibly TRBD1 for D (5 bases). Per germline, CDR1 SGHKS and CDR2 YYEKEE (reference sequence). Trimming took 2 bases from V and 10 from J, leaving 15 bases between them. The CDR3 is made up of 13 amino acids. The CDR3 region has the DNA TGTGCCAGCAGCTTCGGGGCCACCTCGGGAGCTTTCTTT. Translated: CASSFGATSGAFF.

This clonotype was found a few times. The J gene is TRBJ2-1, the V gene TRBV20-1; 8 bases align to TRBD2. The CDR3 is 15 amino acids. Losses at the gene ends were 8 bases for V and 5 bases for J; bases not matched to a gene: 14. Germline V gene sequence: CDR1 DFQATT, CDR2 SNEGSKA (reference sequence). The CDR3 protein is CSTIRSGIGDNEQFF. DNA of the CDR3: TGCAGTACAATCCGTAGCGGGATCGGGGACAATGAGCAGTTCTTC.

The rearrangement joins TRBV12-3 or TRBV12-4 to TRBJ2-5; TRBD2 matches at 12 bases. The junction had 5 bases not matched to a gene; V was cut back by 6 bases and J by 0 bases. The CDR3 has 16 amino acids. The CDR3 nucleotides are TGTGCCAGCAGCAGACTAGCGGGAGAGTACCAAGAGACCCAGTACTTC. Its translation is CASSRLAGEYQETQYF.